This entry describes one T cell receptor beta chain. Its antigen is currently unknown. Assay: immunoSEQ multiplex PCR; the TCRdb copy retains only in-frame clones and omits some. The sample contains tens of thousands of clones, roughly 80% of which appear only once. Trimming shortened V by 0 bases and J by 1 base, and 12 bases separated the two germline ends. Looked up from germline, CDR1 is LNHNV and CDR2 is YYDKDF (reference sequence). CDR3 length: 16 residues. The sample's time point: week 35, safety follow-up. Doses of 300 ug of mutant IDH1 20-mer peptide were given with topical imiquimod. This entry comes from a study of a mutant IDH1 vaccine in newly diagnosed glioma. Study-level information: Receipt of radiotherapy, temozolomide, or both preceded the study, and most received both. Findings and limits, study-wide: Of the patients, 93.3% had vaccine-induced immune responses.

Material: PBMCs, obtained from a glioma patient whose treatment included an IDH1 peptide vaccine. The chain is built from TRBV15 and TRBJ2-5; no definite D call. This sequence originates from a man aged 18 to 35 with glioma. For the CDR3, the DNA is TGTGCCACCAGCAGAGAATTCGCCGGGTTCCAAGAGACCCAGTACTTC. Translated, it gives CATSREFAGFQETQYF.